These T cell receptor beta chains were read from a single sample in a study of regulatory T cells in long-lasting Graves disease. TCRdb passed the multiplex PCR reads through MiXCR, listing each CDR3 protein once. Found here are about 620,000 distinct CDR3 sequences, roughly 15% of them singletons; the top ten hold 15% to 20%. The same specimen was also included in a second study, on T cells in Graves' hyperthyroidism and ophthalmopathy.

This sample comprised peripheral blood mononuclear cells (PBMCs), obtained at new diagnosis, from a patient treated with antithyroid drugs. Receptors were obtained from a woman under 40 with Graves disease. CDR3s include the opening cysteine and the closing phenylalanine or tryptophan. D genes are given only for firm matches. Only part of the rows carry a size: once, few, many, or a class if the clone is expanded.

clone_size: few
v_call: TRBV2
d_call: TRBD2
j_call: TRBJ2-4
cdr3_nt: TGTGCCAGCAGGCCCGAGGGAGGGATTGTCAAAAACATTCAGTACTTC
cdr3_aa: CASRPEGGIVKNIQYF

clone_size: many
v_call: TRBV5-1
d_call: TRBD2
j_call: TRBJ2-7
cdr3_nt: TGCGCCAGCCGATCCGGTACGGGGGAGGGCGGCGAGCAGTACTTC
cdr3_aa: CASRSGTGEGGEQYF

clone_size: many
v_call: TRBV28
d_call: .
j_call: TRBJ2-1
cdr3_nt: TGTGCCAGCATTTCACGCTCCTACAATGAGCAGTTCTTC
cdr3_aa: CASISRSYNEQFF

clone_size: .
v_call: TRBV3-1
d_call: .
j_call: TRBJ2-2
cdr3_nt: TGTGCCAGCAGCCGAAACGAGCGCCGGAACACCGGGGAGCTGTTTTTT
cdr3_aa: CASSRNERRNTGELFF

clone_size: once
v_call: TRBV10-3
d_call: TRBD1
j_call: TRBJ2-7
cdr3_nt: TGTGCCATCAGTCGGGACAGGGGTCACGAGCAGTACTTC
cdr3_aa: CAISRDRGHEQYF

clone_size: .
v_call: TRBV20-1
d_call: .
j_call: TRBJ2-7
cdr3_nt: TGCAGTGCTAGGGGTTTACGGGGAGAGGGCGAGCAGTACTTC
cdr3_aa: CSARGLRGEGEQYF

clone_size: .
v_call: TRBV5-6
d_call: .
j_call: TRBJ1-5
cdr3_nt: TGTGCCAGCAGCTTGCTGCCCGGGCAGCCCCAGCATTTT
cdr3_aa: CASSLLPGQPQHF

clone_size: .
v_call: TRBV20-1
d_call: TRBD1
j_call: TRBJ1-1
cdr3_nt: TGCAGTGCTAGAGATCGGTCGGCAGGGGGCATAAAGTATGTTAGAACTGAAGCTTTCTTT
cdr3_aa: CSARDRSAGGIKYVRTEAFF

clone_size: many
v_call: TRBV6-5
d_call: .
j_call: TRBJ1-2
cdr3_nt: TGTGCCAGCAGTTACGCTGAAGGCGGCTACACCTTC
cdr3_aa: CASSYAEGGYTF

clone_size: many
v_call: TRBV11-2
d_call: .
j_call: TRBJ2-5
cdr3_nt: TGTGCCAGCAGCCCCAGGGCGAACGTGGGGGAGACCCAGTACTTC
cdr3_aa: CASSPRANVGETQYF

clone_size: .
v_call: TRBV6-1
d_call: TRBD1
j_call: TRBJ1-6
cdr3_nt: TGTGCCAGCAGTGAAATGGGACAGCAAATACCGAATTCACCCCTCCACTTT
cdr3_aa: CASSEMGQQIPNSPLHF

clone_size: many
v_call: TRBV2
d_call: .
j_call: TRBJ2-3
cdr3_nt: TGTGCCAGCAAGGGGGGAAACACAGATACGCAGTATTTT
cdr3_aa: CASKGGNTDTQYF

clone_size: .
v_call: TRBV5-1
d_call: TRBD2
j_call: TRBJ2-1
cdr3_nt: TGCGCCAGCAGGTTAGCGGGAGGGCCTGGCAATGAGCAGTTCTTC
cdr3_aa: CASRLAGGPGNEQFF

clone_size: few
v_call: TRBV11-2
d_call: .
j_call: TRBJ2-7
cdr3_nt: TGTGCCAGCAGCTCTAGTAGTGGCAGCTACGAGCAGTACTTC
cdr3_aa: CASSSSSGSYEQYF

clone_size: many
v_call: TRBV2
d_call: .
j_call: TRBJ1-4
cdr3_nt: TGTGCCAGCAGAGCTTCAACCGGGACGAGTAATGAAAAACTGTTTTTT
cdr3_aa: CASRASTGTSNEKLFF

clone_size: many
v_call: TRBV24-1
d_call: .
j_call: TRBJ1-2
cdr3_nt: TGTGCCACCAGTGATTTCGCCGGATCCGTACGAGGCTACACCTTC
cdr3_aa: CATSDFAGSVRGYTF

clone_size: many
v_call: TRBV6-1
d_call: TRBD1
j_call: TRBJ1-1
cdr3_nt: TGTGCCAGCACCTCCCGGGACAGGCCGGGGAACACTGAAGCTTTCTTT
cdr3_aa: CASTSRDRPGNTEAFF

clone_size: .
v_call: TRBV19
d_call: .
j_call: TRBJ2-5
cdr3_nt: TGTGCCAGTAGTATATGGGGTCCAGAGACCCAGTACTTC
cdr3_aa: CASSIWGPETQYF

clone_size: .
v_call: TRBV19
d_call: .
j_call: TRBJ2-2
cdr3_nt: TGTGCCAGTAGTATAGAGGGCTACACCGGGGAGCTGTTTTTT
cdr3_aa: CASSIEGYTGELFF

clone_size: few
v_call: TRBV9
d_call: TRBD1
j_call: TRBJ1-1
cdr3_nt: TGTGCCAGCAGCGTAGTCGACAGGGGTGAAAGCACTGAAGCTTTCTTT
cdr3_aa: CASSVVDRGESTEAFF

clone_size: .
v_call: TRBV5-1
d_call: .
j_call: TRBJ2-7
cdr3_nt: TGCGCCAGCAGCTTGGTTCGGGACTCTCGGGCCTACGAGCAGTACTTC
cdr3_aa: CASSLVRDSRAYEQYF

clone_size: .
v_call: TRBV12-3/TRBV12-4
d_call: TRBD2
j_call: TRBJ2-1
cdr3_nt: TGTGCCAGCAGTTTAAGGGCGGGAGACTACAATGAGCAGTTCTTC
cdr3_aa: CASSLRAGDYNEQFF

clone_size: few
v_call: TRBV6-1
d_call: .
j_call: TRBJ2-7
cdr3_nt: TGTGCCAGCAGGGACAGTCGTCGGCAGTACTTC
cdr3_aa: CASRDSRRQYF

clone_size: few
v_call: TRBV5-6
d_call: TRBD2
j_call: TRBJ2-5
cdr3_nt: TGTGCCAGCAACCGGAGGCGGGAGGCTTTGGGAGAGACCCAGTACTTC
cdr3_aa: CASNRRREALGETQYF

clone_size: many
v_call: TRBV7-8
d_call: .
j_call: TRBJ1-3
cdr3_nt: TGTGCCAGCAGCTTAGCGCTCGGGACTCCTTCTGGAAACACCATATATTTT
cdr3_aa: CASSLALGTPSGNTIYF

clone_size: few
v_call: TRBV18
d_call: .
j_call: TRBJ1-4
cdr3_nt: TGTGCCAGCTCACCACGCATATCGGTGGGGGATGAAAAACTGTTTTTT
cdr3_aa: CASSPRISVGDEKLFF

clone_size: few
v_call: TRBV9
d_call: .
j_call: TRBJ2-2
cdr3_nt: TGTGCCAGCAGCGTTGGGGCGGGATGGAACACCGGGGAGCTGTTTTTT
cdr3_aa: CASSVGAGWNTGELFF

clone_size: many
v_call: TRBV12-3/TRBV12-4
d_call: .
j_call: TRBJ2-7
cdr3_nt: TGTGCCAGCAGTTTGGCCGGGACTCTAACCTACGAGCAGTACTTC
cdr3_aa: CASSLAGTLTYEQYF

clone_size: many
v_call: TRBV2
d_call: .
j_call: TRBJ2-5
cdr3_nt: TGTGCCAGCAGTTTCGACAGAGCTGACGAGACCCAGTACTTC
cdr3_aa: CASSFDRADETQYF

clone_size: .
v_call: TRBV20-1
d_call: .
j_call: TRBJ2-7
cdr3_nt: TGCAGTGCTAGAGGGATTGGCGGGGTTGGATACGAGCAGTACTTC
cdr3_aa: CSARGIGGVGYEQYF

clone_size: .
v_call: TRBV19
d_call: TRBD2
j_call: TRBJ2-7
cdr3_nt: TGTGCCAGTAGTATTGGGCGGGAGGCCTCCTACGAGCAGTACTTC
cdr3_aa: CASSIGREASYEQYF

clone_size: .
v_call: TRBV6-2/TRBV6-3
d_call: .
j_call: TRBJ1-3
cdr3_nt: TGTGCCAGCAGTGAATTGTATTGGAGGGGCCATTCTGGAAACACCATATATTTT
cdr3_aa: CASSELYWRGHSGNTIYF

clone_size: few
v_call: TRBV12-3/TRBV12-4
d_call: .
j_call: TRBJ1-1
cdr3_nt: TGTGCCAGCCGCTTGGACGGAGAAGCTTTCTTT
cdr3_aa: CASRLDGEAFF

clone_size: few
v_call: TRBV6-1
d_call: TRBD1
j_call: TRBJ1-6
cdr3_nt: TGTGCCAGCTCGCGGGACAGGGGGCTTTCACCCCTCCACTTT
cdr3_aa: CASSRDRGLSPLHF

clone_size: many
v_call: TRBV27
d_call: .
j_call: TRBJ2-5
cdr3_nt: TGTGCCGGTCTTGAGCGGAAGGGGGGAGAGACCCAGTACTTC
cdr3_aa: CAGLERKGGETQYF

clone_size: .
v_call: TRBV7-9
d_call: .
j_call: TRBJ2-7
cdr3_nt: TGTGCCAGCTCTCGTGGAGGGTTAATATACGAGCAGTACTTC
cdr3_aa: CASSRGGLIYEQYF

clone_size: .
v_call: TRBV11-2
d_call: .
j_call: TRBJ1-1
cdr3_nt: TGTGCCAGCAGCCCAAGGGCAGGACTGAACACTGAAGCTTTCTTT
cdr3_aa: CASSPRAGLNTEAFF

clone_size: few
v_call: TRBV27
d_call: TRBD1
j_call: TRBJ1-6
cdr3_nt: TGTGCCAGCAGTTTCCCGGGACAGATAGGATCACCCCTCCACTTT
cdr3_aa: CASSFPGQIGSPLHF

clone_size: many
v_call: TRBV12-3/TRBV12-4
d_call: .
j_call: TRBJ1-3
cdr3_nt: TGTGCCAGCAGTTTCTTGGGGAGGACTGGAAACACCATATATTTT
cdr3_aa: CASSFLGRTGNTIYF

clone_size: many
v_call: TRBV28
d_call: .
j_call: TRBJ2-7
cdr3_nt: TGTGCCAGCAGTTTAGGAGGGTTAACCGGTTACGAGCAGTACTTC
cdr3_aa: CASSLGGLTGYEQYF

clone_size: many
v_call: TRBV20-1
d_call: .
j_call: TRBJ1-2
cdr3_nt: TGCAGTGCCATAGATATGGGGGCAGGAGCTAACTATGGCTACACCTTC
cdr3_aa: CSAIDMGAGANYGYTF

clone_size: .
v_call: TRBV20-1
d_call: .
j_call: TRBJ1-5
cdr3_nt: TGCAGTGCTAGAGATTCCAGGGGAAATCAGCCCCAGCATTTT
cdr3_aa: CSARDSRGNQPQHF

clone_size: many
v_call: TRBV27
d_call: .
j_call: TRBJ2-1
cdr3_nt: TGTGCCAGCAGGGGCAGGGGCCCTTACAATGAGCAGTTCTTC
cdr3_aa: CASRGRGPYNEQFF

clone_size: .
v_call: TRBV5-1
d_call: .
j_call: TRBJ2-7
cdr3_nt: TGCGCCAGCAGCTCACAGGGAAGGGACGAGCAGTACTTC
cdr3_aa: CASSSQGRDEQYF

clone_size: many
v_call: TRBV7-2
d_call: .
j_call: TRBJ2-6
cdr3_nt: TGTGCCAGCAGCTTATGGGGCGGGATGTCTGGGGCCAACGTCCTGACTTTC
cdr3_aa: CASSLWGGMSGANVLTF

clone_size: .
v_call: TRBV9
d_call: TRBD2
j_call: TRBJ2-5
cdr3_nt: TGTGCCAGCAGCGGAGGTAGCGGGAGTGGGGAGACCCAGTACTTC
cdr3_aa: CASSGGSGSGETQYF

clone_size: .
v_call: TRBV30
d_call: .
j_call: TRBJ1-4
cdr3_nt: TGTGCCGGGTCCAGGGGTCCGAATGAAAAACTGTTTTTT
cdr3_aa: CAGSRGPNEKLFF

clone_size: .
v_call: TRBV6-2/TRBV6-3
d_call: TRBD1
j_call: TRBJ1-5
cdr3_nt: TGTGCCAGCAGCTTCGACAGGGGACAGCCCCAGCATTTT
cdr3_aa: CASSFDRGQPQHF

clone_size: many
v_call: TRBV2
d_call: .
j_call: TRBJ2-1
cdr3_nt: TGTGCCAGCAGTGGAAGCAATGAGCAGTTCTTC
cdr3_aa: CASSGSNEQFF

clone_size: .
v_call: TRBV6-2/TRBV6-3
d_call: .
j_call: TRBJ1-1
cdr3_nt: TGTGCCAGCAGTTACTTTACGAACACTGAAGCTTTCTTT
cdr3_aa: CASSYFTNTEAFF

clone_size: .
v_call: TRBV18
d_call: TRBD1
j_call: TRBJ1-2
cdr3_nt: TGTGCCAGCTCACCCCTAGATCAGGGGGCTAACTATGGCTACACCTTC
cdr3_aa: CASSPLDQGANYGYTF

clone_size: .
v_call: TRBV3-1
d_call: TRBD2
j_call: TRBJ2-1
cdr3_nt: TGTGCCAGCAGACCAATAGCGGGAGGTCAAAAGCAGTTCTTC
cdr3_aa: CASRPIAGGQKQFF

clone_size: .
v_call: TRBV12-3/TRBV12-4
d_call: TRBD2
j_call: TRBJ2-3
cdr3_nt: TGTGCCAGCAGACCGGGACTAGGTGTAGATACGCAGTATTTT
cdr3_aa: CASRPGLGVDTQYF